The clone carrying this TCR beta chain has a handful of counts. The antigen remains undetermined. These data originate in a study of cytotoxic CD8 clonotypes in ibrutinib-treated CLL. Study summary: Response samples were taken after a median of approximately 11 months on treatment, range 6 to 36. Sequenced samples delivered averages of 270,000 or so productive templates and roughly 94,000 productive rearrangements. General study findings and limits: Relative to age-matched healthy donors, clonality at baseline was higher, and it tracked circulating CD8+ T-cell counts.

Germline values: CDR1 MNHEY, CDR2 SMNVEV (reference sequence). V dropped 3 bases and J dropped 6 bases, with 6 bases sitting between them. The CDR3 loop spans 11 amino acids. The table came from immunoSEQ multiplex PCR; TCRdb's copy has only in-frame clones and leaves some out. The data contain over 200,000 clones, roughly 79% of them seen just once; the ten biggest clones take up 10% to 12%. This TCR came from a human donor with chronic lymphocytic leukemia. The gene calls are TRBV27 and TRBJ2-7; D is ambiguous. This sample comprised PBMCs, obtained after 12 months of ibrutinib treatment. CDR3 sequence reads: CASSFAGEQYF. The CDR3 bases are TGTGCCAGCAGTTTCGCAGGCGAGCAGTACTTC.